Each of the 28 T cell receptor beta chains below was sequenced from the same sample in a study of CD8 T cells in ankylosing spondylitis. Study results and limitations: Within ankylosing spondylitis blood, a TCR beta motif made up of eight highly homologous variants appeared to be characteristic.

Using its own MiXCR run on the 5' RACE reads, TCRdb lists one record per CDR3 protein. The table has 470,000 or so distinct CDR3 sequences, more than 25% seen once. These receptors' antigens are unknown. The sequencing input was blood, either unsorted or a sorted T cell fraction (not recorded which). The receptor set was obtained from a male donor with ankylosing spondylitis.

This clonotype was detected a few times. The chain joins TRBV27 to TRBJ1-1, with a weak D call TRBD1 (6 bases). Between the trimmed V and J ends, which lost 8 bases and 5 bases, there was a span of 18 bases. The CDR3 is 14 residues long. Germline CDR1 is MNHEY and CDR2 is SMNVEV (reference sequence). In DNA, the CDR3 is TGTGCCAGCCGACCGGGTGGGGGCTGGACTGAAGCTTTCTTT. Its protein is CASRPGGGWTEAFF.

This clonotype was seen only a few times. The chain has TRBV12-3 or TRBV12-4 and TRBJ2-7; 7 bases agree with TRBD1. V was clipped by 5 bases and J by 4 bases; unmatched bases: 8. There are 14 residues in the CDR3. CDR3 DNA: TGTGCCAGCAGTAACACAGGGGTGGCTTACGAGCAGTACGTC. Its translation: CASSNTGVAYEQYV.

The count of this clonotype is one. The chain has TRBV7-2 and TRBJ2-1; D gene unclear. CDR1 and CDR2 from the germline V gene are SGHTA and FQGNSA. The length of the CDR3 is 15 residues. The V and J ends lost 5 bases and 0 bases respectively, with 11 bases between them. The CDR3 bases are TGTGCCAGCAGCCAAATTTCCTCCTCCTACAATGAGCAGTTCTTC. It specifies CASSQISSSYNEQFF.

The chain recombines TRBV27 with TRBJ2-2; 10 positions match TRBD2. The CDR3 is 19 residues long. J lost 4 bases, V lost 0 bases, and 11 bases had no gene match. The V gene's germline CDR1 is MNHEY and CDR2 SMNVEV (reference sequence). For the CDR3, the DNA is TGTGCCAGCAGTTTATCGAGGGTAGCGGGAGGAAGGGGCACCGGGGAGCTGTTTTTT. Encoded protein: CASSLSRVAGGRGTGELFF.

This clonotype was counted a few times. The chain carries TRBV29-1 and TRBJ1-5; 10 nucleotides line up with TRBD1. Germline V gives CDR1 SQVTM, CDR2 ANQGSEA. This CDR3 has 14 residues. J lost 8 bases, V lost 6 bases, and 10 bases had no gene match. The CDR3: CSVTGTGVREPQHF. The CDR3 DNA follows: TGCAGCGTCACCGGGACAGGGGTCCGGGAGCCCCAGCATTTT.

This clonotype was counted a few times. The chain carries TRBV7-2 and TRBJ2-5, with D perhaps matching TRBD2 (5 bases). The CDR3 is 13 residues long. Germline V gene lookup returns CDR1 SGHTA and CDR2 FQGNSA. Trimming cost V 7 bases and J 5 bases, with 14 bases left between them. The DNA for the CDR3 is TGTGCCAGCATGCGGGCTATAGGGGAGACCCAGTACTTC. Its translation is CASMRAIGETQYF.

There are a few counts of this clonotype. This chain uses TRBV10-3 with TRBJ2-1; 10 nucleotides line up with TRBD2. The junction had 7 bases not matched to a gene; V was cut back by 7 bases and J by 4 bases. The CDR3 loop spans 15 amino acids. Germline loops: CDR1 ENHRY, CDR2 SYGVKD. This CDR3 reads CAIMGIAGGYNEQFF. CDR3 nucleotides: TGTGCCATCATGGGGATAGCGGGAGGATACAATGAGCAGTTCTTC.

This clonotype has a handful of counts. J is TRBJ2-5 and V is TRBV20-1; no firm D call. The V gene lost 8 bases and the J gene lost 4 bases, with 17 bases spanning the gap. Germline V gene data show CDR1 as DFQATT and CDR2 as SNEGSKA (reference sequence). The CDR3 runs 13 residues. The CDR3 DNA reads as TGCAGTCCACCCTCCTCTAACGGAGAGACCCAGTACTTC. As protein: CSPPSSNGETQYF.

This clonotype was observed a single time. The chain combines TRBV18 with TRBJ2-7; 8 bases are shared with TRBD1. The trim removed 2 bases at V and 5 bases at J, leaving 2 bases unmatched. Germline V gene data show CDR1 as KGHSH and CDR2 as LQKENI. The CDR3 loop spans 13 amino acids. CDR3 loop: CASSPGDRNEQYF. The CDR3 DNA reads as TGTGCCAGCTCACCAGGGGACAGGAACGAGCAGTACTTC.

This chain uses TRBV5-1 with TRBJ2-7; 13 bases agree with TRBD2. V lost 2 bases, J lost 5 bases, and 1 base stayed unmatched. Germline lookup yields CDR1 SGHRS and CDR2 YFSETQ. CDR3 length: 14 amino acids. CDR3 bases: TGCGCCAGCAGCTTTGGGACTAGCGGGAACGAGCAGTACTTC. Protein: CASSFGTSGNEQYF.

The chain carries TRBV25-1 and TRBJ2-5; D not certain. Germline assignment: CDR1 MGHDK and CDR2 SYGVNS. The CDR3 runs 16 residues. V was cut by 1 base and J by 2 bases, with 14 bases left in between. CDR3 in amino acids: CASSESPGREQETQYF. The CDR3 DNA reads TGTGCCAGCAGTGAATCCCCCGGCAGAGAGCAAGAGACCCAGTACTTC.

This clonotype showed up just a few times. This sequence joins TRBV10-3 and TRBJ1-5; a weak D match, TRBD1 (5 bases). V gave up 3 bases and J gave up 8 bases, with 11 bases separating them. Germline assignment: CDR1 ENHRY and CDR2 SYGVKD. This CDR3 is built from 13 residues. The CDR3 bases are TGTGCCATCAGTGAAGGAGGGGTGAAGCCCCAGCATTTT. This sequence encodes CAISEGGVKPQHF.

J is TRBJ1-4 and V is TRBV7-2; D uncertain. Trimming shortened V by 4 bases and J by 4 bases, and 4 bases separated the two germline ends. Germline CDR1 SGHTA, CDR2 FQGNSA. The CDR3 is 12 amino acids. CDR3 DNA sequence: TGTGCCAGCAGCTCCTTTAATGAAAAACTGTTTTTT. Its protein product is CASSSFNEKLFF. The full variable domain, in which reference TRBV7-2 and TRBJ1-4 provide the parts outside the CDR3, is GAGVSQSPSNKVTEKGKDVELRCDPISGHTALYWYRQSLGQGLEFLIYFQGNSAPDKSGLPSDRFSAERTGGSVSTLTIQRTQQEDSAVYLCASSSFNEKLFFGSGTQLSVL.

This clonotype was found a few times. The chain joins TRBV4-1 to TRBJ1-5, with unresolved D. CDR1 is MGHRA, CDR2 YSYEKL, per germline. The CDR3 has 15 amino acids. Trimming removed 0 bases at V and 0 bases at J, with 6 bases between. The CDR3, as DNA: TGCGCCAGCAGCCAAGACCCGAATAGCAATCAGCCCCAGCATTTT. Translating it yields CASSQDPNSNQPQHF.

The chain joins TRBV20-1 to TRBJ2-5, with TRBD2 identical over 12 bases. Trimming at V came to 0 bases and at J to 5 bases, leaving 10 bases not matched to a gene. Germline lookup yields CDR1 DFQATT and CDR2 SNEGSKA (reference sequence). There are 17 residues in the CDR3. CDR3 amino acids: CSARDRTTSGRLETQYF. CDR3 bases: TGCAGTGCTAGAGATCGGACAACTAGCGGGAGGCTTGAGACCCAGTACTTC.

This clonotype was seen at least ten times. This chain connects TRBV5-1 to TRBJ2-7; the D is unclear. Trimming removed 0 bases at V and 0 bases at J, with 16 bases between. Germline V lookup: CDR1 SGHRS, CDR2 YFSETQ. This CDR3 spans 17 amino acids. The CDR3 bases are TGCGCCAGCAGCTTGGTATACAGCCTCGACCCCTCCTACGAGCAGTACTTC. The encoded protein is CASSLVYSLDPSYEQYF.

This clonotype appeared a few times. The CDR3: CASSGAGGPETQYF. The CDR3 DNA sequence: TGTGCCAGCAGCGGTGCGGGAGGTCCAGAGACCCAGTACTTC. The chain uses TRBV12-3 or TRBV12-4 and TRBJ2-5, with 8 bases identical to TRBD2. CDR3 length equals 14 residues. The trim removed 6 bases at V and 4 bases at J, leaving 7 bases unmatched.

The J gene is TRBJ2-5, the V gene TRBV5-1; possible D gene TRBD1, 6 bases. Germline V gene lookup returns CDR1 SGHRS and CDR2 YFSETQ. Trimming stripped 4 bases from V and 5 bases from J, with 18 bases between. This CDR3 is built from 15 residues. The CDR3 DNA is TGCGCCAGCAGCACCATGGGGACACCCCGGGAGACCCAGTACTTC. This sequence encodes CASSTMGTPRETQYF.

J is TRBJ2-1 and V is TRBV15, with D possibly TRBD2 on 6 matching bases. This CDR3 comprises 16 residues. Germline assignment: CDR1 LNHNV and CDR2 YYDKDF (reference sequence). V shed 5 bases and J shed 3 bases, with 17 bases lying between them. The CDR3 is CATSVAGTQGYNEQFF. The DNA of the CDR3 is TGTGCCACCAGCGTGGCGGGGACTCAGGGCTACAATGAGCAGTTCTTC.

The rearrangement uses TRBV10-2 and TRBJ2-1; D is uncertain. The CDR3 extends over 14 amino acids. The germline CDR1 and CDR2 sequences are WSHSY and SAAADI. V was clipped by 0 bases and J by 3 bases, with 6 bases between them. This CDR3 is CASSESINYNEQFF. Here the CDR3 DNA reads TGCGCCAGCAGTGAGTCGATCAACTACAATGAGCAGTTCTTC.

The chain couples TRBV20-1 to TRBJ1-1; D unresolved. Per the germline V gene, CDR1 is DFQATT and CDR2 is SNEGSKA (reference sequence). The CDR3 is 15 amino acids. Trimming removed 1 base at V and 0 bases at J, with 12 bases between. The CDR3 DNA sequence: TGCAGTGCTAGAGTCTCAGGATTCATGAACACTGAAGCTTTCTTT. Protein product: CSARVSGFMNTEAFF.

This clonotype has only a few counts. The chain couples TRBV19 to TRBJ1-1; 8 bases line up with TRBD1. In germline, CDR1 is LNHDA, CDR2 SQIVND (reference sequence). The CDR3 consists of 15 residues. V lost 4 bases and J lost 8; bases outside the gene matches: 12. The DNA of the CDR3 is TGTGCCAGTAGTAGGGGACAGGAATGGGGTCCCGAAGCTTTCTTT. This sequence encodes CASSRGQEWGPEAFF.

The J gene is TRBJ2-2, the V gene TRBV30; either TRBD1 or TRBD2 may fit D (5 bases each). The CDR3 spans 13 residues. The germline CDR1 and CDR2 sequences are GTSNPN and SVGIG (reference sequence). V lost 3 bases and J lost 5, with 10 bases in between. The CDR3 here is CAWRGEWTGELFF. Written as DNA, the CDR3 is TGTGCCTGGAGAGGGGAGTGGACCGGGGAGCTGTTTTTT.

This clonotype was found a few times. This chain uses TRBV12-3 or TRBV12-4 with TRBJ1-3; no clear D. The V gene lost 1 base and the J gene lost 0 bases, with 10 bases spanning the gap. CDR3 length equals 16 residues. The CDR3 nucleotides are TGTGCCAGCAGTTTAGGGGCATTAAGCTCTGGAAACACCATATATTTT. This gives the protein CASSLGALSSGNTIYF.

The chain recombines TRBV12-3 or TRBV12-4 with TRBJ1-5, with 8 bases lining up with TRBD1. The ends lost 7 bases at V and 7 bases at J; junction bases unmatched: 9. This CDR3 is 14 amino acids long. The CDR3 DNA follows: TGTGCCAGCAAGACGGGACAGGAGGGGCAGCCCCAGCATTTT. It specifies CASKTGQEGQPQHF.

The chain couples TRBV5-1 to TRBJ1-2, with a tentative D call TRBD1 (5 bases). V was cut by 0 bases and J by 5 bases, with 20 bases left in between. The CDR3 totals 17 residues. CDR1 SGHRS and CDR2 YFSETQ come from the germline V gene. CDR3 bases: TGCGCCAGCAGCTTGGCCGCGGGGGTGGAACAACGGTATGGCTACACCTTC. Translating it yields CASSLAAGVEQRYGYTF.

CDR3 coding DNA: TGTGCCAGCAGTTGGGACTACTATGGCTACACCTTC. Its protein product is CASSWDYYGYTF. The J gene is TRBJ1-2, the V gene TRBV6-2 or TRBV6-3, with D perhaps matching TRBD1 (5 bases). Germline CDR1 is MNHEY and CDR2 is SVGEGT. The CDR3 length is 12 residues. Trimming took off 4 bases at V and 3 bases at J, with 6 bases between the two ends.

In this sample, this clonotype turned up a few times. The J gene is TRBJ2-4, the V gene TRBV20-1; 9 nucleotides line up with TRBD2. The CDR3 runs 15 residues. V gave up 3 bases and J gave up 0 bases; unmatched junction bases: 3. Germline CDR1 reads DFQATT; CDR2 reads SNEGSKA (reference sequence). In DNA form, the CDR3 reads TGCAGTGCTAGTTTACTAGCGGGAGCCAAAAACATTCAGTACTTC. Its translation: CSASLLAGAKNIQYF.